The clone carrying this TCR beta chain has only a few counts. Its antigen is unknown. This entry belongs to a study of T-cell memory formation after mild COVID-19. Points from the study as a whole: Contracting CD4+ clones sat mainly in CM and EM; CD8+ in EMRA.

TCRdb used MiXCR to reprocess the 5' RACE reads, holding one entry per CDR3 protein. The sample consists of about 470,000 distinct CDR3 sequences, nearly 25% of them appearing once. Germline V gives CDR1 SGHKS, CDR2 YYEKEE (reference sequence). This CDR3 comprises 16 residues. Deletions cut 0 bases from V and 4 bases from J, with 15 bases between. Input material: PBMCs or a T cell subset sorted from them (not recorded which). This receptor was identified in an adult woman who had mild COVID-19 (a few samples of this study predate the infection). Cell type and time point are not known. The V and J genes are TRBV5-5 and TRBJ2-3; the D is unclear. The CDR3 DNA reads TGTGCCAGCAGCTTGGCTTGGGCTTCCGAGGCAGATACGCAGTATTTT. It specifies CASSLAWASEADTQYF.